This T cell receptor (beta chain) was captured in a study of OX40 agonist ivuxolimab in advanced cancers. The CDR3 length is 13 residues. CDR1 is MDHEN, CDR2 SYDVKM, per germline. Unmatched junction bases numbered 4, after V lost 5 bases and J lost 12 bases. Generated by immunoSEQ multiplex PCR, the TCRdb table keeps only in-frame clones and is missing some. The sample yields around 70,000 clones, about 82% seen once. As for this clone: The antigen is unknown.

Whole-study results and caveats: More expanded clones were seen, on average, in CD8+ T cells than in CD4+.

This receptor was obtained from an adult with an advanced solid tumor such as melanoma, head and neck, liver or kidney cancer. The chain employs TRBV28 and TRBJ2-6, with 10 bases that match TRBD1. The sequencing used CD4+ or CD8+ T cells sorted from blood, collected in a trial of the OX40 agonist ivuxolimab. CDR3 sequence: CASSAGDRGVLTF. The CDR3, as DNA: TGTGCCAGCAGTGCGGGGGACAGGGGCGTCCTGACTTTC.